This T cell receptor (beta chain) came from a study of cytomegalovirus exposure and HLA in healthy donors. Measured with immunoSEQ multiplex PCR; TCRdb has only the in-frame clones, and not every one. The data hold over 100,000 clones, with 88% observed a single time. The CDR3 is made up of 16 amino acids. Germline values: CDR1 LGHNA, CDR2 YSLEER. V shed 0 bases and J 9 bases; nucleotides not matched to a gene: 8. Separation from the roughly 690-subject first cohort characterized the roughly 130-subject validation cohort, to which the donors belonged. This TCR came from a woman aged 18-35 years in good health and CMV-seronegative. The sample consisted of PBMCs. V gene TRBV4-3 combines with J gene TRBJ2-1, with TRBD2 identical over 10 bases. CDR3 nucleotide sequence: TGCGCCAGCAGCCAAGATCTAAGGCTAGCGGGAGTTGAGCAGTTCTTC. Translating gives CASSQDLRLAGVEQFF.